This is a list of T cell receptor beta chains from one sample in a study of blood T cells in healthy people across ages. MiXCR, run by TCRdb on the 5' RACE reads, gives a single entry per CDR3 protein. The sample has about 1.5 million distinct CDR3 sequences, approximately 43% seen once. Sample: blood. The receptors come from a woman in her late teens or twenties in good health. Both conserved end residues are part of each CDR3. D genes are given only for firm matches. Not all rows give a size; the values are once, few, many and, for expanded clones, a class.

clone size: NA; J gene: TRBJ2-7; V gene: TRBV12-3/TRBV12-4; D gene: NA; CDR3 protein: CASSFQGGQYF; CDR3 DNA: TGTGCCAGCAGTTTCCAAGGAGGGCAGTACTTC
clone size: NA; J gene: TRBJ2-1; V gene: TRBV5-1; D gene: NA; CDR3 protein: CASSSVGGDNEQFF; CDR3 DNA: TGTGCCAGCAGCTCCGTCGGGGGAGACAATGAGCAGTTCTTC
clone size: few; J gene: TRBJ2-1; V gene: TRBV4-1; D gene: NA; CDR3 protein: CASSPRQRIAYNEQFF; CDR3 DNA: TGCGCCAGCAGCCCCAGACAGCGGATAGCCTACAATGAGCAGTTCTTC
clone size: once; J gene: TRBJ2-1; V gene: TRBV20-1; D gene: TRBD1; CDR3 protein: CSADRGWNNEQFF; CDR3 DNA: TGCAGTGCTGACAGGGGTTGGAACAATGAGCAGTTCTTC
clone size: NA; J gene: TRBJ2-7; V gene: TRBV7-2; D gene: NA; CDR3 protein: CASNLIGQGYEQYF; CDR3 DNA: TGTGCCAGCAATCTTATCGGTCAGGGATACGAGCAGTACTTC
clone size: NA; J gene: TRBJ2-7; V gene: TRBV7-8; D gene: NA; CDR3 protein: CASSLAWAAPGEQYF; CDR3 DNA: TGTGCCAGCAGCTTAGCGTGGGCAGCTCCTGGGGAGCAGTACTTC
clone size: NA; J gene: TRBJ1-5; V gene: TRBV20-1; D gene: NA; CDR3 protein: CSARGGTEFWNQPQHF; CDR3 DNA: TGCAGTGCTAGAGGAGGGACCGAATTTTGGAATCAGCCCCAGCATTTT
clone size: NA; J gene: TRBJ2-7; V gene: TRBV5-1; D gene: TRBD1; CDR3 protein: CASSFLVGRGLNEQYF; CDR3 DNA: TGCGCCAGCAGCTTTCTAGTAGGCAGGGGGCTCAATGAGCAGTACTTC
clone size: NA; J gene: TRBJ2-1; V gene: TRBV29-1; D gene: NA; CDR3 protein: CSVEQEIYNEQFF; CDR3 DNA: TGCAGCGTTGAACAGGAAATCTACAATGAGCAGTTCTTC
clone size: few; J gene: TRBJ2-1; V gene: TRBV20-1; D gene: NA; CDR3 protein: CSARDYWLSNEQFF; CDR3 DNA: TGCAGTGCTAGAGATTATTGGCTCTCCAATGAGCAGTTCTTC
clone size: NA; J gene: TRBJ1-4; V gene: TRBV20-1; D gene: NA; CDR3 protein: CSARDKEVEKLFF; CDR3 DNA: TGCAGTGCAAGAGACAAGGAGGTCGAAAAACTGTTTTTT